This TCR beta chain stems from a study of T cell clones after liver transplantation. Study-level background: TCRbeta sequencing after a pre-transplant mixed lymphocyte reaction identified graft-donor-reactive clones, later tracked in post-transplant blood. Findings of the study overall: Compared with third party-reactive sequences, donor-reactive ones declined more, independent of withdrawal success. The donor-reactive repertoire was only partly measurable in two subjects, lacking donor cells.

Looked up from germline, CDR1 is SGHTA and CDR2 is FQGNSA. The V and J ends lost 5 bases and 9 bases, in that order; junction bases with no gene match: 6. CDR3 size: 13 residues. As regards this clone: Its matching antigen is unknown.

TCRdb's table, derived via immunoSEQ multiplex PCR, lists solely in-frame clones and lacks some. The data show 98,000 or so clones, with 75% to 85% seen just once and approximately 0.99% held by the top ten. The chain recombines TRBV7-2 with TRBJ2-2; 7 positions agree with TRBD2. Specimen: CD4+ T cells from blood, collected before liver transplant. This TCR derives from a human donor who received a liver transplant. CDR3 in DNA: TGTGCCAGCAGCCCGACTAGCTTCCGGGAGCTGTTTTTT. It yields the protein CASSPTSFRELFF. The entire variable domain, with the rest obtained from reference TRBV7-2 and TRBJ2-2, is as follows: GAGVSQSPSNKVTEKGKDVELRCDPISGHTALYWYRQSLGQGLEFLIYFQGNSAPDKSGLPSDRFSAERTGGSVSTLTIQRTQQEDSAVYLCASSPTSFRELFFGEGSRLTVL.